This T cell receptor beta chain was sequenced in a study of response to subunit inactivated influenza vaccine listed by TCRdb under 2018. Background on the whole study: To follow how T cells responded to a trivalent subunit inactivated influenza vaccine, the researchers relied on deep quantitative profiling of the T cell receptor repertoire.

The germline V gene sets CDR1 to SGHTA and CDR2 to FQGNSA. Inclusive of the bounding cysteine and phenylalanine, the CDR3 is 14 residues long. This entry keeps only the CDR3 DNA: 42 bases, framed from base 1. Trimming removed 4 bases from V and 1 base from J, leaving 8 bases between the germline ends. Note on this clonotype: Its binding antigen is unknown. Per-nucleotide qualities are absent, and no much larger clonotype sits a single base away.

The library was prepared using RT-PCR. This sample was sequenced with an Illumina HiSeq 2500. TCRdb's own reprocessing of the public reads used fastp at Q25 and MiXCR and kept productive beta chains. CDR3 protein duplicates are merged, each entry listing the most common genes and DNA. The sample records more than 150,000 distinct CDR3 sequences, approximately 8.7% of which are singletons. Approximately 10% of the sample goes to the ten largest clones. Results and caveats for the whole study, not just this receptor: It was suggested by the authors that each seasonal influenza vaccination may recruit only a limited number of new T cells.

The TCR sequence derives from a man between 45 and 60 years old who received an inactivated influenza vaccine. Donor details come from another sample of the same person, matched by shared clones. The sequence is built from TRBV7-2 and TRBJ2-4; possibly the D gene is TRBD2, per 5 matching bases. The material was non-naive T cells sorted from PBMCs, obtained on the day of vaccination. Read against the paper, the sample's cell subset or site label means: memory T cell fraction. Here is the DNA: TGTGCCAGCAGCTCCCCGGGGGCCAAAAACATTCAGTACTTC. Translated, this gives CASSSPGAKNIQYF.